This T cell receptor beta chain was retrieved from a study of T cell responses to AZD1222 COVID-19 vaccine. General observations from the study: Repertoires were sampled only after the peak T cell response. Of spike-specific TCRs, nearly half reportedly target regions left unmutated in variants. The donor group comprised mostly white British people and more females; the analysis possibly underestimated clonal diversity.

The repertoire was sequenced with immunoSEQ multiplex PCR; TCRdb's copy has only in-frame clones and lacks some. The sample has about 83,000 clones, approximately 88% seen once; the top ten hold under 5%. Trimming at V came to 5 bases and at J to 6 bases, leaving 8 bases not matched to a gene. The CDR3 is made up of 15 amino acids. Germline assignment: CDR1 SNHLY and CDR2 FYNNEI. As for this clone: Its target is not known.

The sample in question was peripheral blood, obtained on day 0 of MenACWY control vaccination. The chain couples TRBV2 to TRBJ2-1; 9 bases are shared with TRBD1. This receptor was obtained from an adult in good health. The CDR3 DNA sequence: TGTGCCAGCAGTTTACAGGGGGCTAAGACCAATGAGCAGTTCTTC. This gives the protein CASSLQGAKTNEQFF. Variable domain in full (rest from reference TRBV2 and TRBJ2-1): EPEVTQTPSHQVTQMGQEVILRCVPISNHLYFYWYRQILGQKVEFLVSFYNNEISEKSEIFDDQFSVERPDGSNFTLKIRSTKLEDSAMYFCASSLQGAKTNEQFFGPGTRLTVL.